Sequencing of this T cell receptor beta chain was carried out in a study of cytomegalovirus exposure and HLA in healthy donors. Study-wide results and limits: The authors later found HLA-associated TCR beta chains more clonally expanded than equally common others. Among donors in an Asian-associated ancestry cluster, a later analysis reportedly found fewer N-insertions than the roughly 610-donor mean.

With respect to this clone: Its antigen is as yet unknown.

V was pared by 3 bases and J by 3 bases, with 12 bases between. The CDR3 totals 13 residues. Germline CDR1 reads SQVTM; CDR2 reads ANQGSEA. The study ran its PCR with 60 Vbeta and 13 Jbeta primers. Here immunoSEQ multiplex PCR was the method, and the copy in TCRdb shows in-frame clones only, minus some. This sample has some 120,000 clones, with roughly 80% found just once. This TCR derives from a man aged 35 to 55 in good health and CMV-seronegative. This chain uses TRBV29-1 with TRBJ2-7, with TRBD2 as a possible D gene (7 bases). The sample was PBMCs. The CDR3 DNA follows: TGCAGCGTTGATGGGGGAGGGGGCTACGAGCAGTACTTC. Translating it yields CSVDGGGGYEQYF.